Listed here are 29 T cell receptor beta chains from one sample, sequenced in a study of cytotoxic CD8 clonotypes in ibrutinib-treated CLL. Some clones are missing from TCRdb's copy, which holds only in-frame ones; the method was immunoSEQ multiplex PCR. Of 15,000 to 20,000 clones in the sample, around three fifths were seen once. Sequencing used PBMCs, obtained after 12 months of ibrutinib treatment. The receptors stem from a human donor with chronic lymphocytic leukemia.

This clone was seen once. The chain carries TRBV6-5 and TRBJ1-4; a possible D gene is TRBD1 (5 bases). V lost 8 bases to trimming and J lost 3 bases, with 10 bases between them. The germline V gene encodes CDR1 MNHEY and CDR2 SVGAGI. The CDR3 consists of 13 residues. The CDR3 is CASWAGPNEKLFF. The CDR3 DNA sequence: TGTGCCAGCTGGGCAGGGCCTAATGAAAAACTGTTTTTT.

The chain has TRBV7-9 and TRBJ2-7; possibly TRBD2 for D (7 bases). CDR3 size: 13 residues. V gave up 3 bases and J gave up 4 bases, with 10 bases separating them. In germline, CDR1 is SEHNR, CDR2 FQNEAQ (reference sequence). The CDR3 sequence: CASSFRGAYEQYF. CDR3 coding DNA: TGTGCCAGCAGCTTCCGGGGGGCTTACGAGCAGTACTTC.

The chain employs TRBV25-1 and TRBJ1-4; D unresolved. The CDR3 runs to 11 residues. Germline-derived CDR1 and CDR2 are MGHDK and SYGVNS. The V gene lost 6 bases and the J gene lost 1 base, with 0 bases spanning the gap. Written as DNA, the CDR3 is TGTGCCAGCAGAACTAATGAAAAACTGTTTTTT. It translates to CASRTNEKLFF.

This clone is a singleton in its sample. The V gene is TRBV28, the J gene TRBJ1-2; D unresolved. Trimming took 6 bases from V and 8 from J, leaving 16 bases between them. The CDR3 length is 13 residues. Germline assignment: CDR1 MDHEN and CDR2 SYDVKM. CDR3: CASSPVEVIGYTF. DNA of the CDR3: TGTGCCAGCAGCCCGGTCGAGGTAATCGGCTACACCTTC.

Only a few counts were recorded for this clone. V is TRBV4-1 and J is TRBJ2-7; D may be TRBD2 (6 bases). Germline CDR1 is MGHRA and CDR2 is YSYEKL. V was cut by 0 bases and J by 2 bases, with 14 bases left in between. The CDR3 extends over 16 amino acids. This CDR3 reads CASSQEVAVPAYEQYF. In DNA, the CDR3 is TGCGCCAGCAGCCAAGAGGTAGCGGTGCCTGCCTACGAGCAGTACTTC.

This sequence joins TRBV21-1 and TRBJ2-1; the D call TRBD2 from the table was never checked on the DNA. TRBV21-1 is deemed a pseudogene. The CDR3 has 14 residues. The CDR3 DNA reads TGTGCCAGCAGCCTCGGGTGGGTGGGACTAGAGCAGTTCTTC. It encodes CASSLGWVGLEQFF.

Only a few counts were recorded for this clone. V is TRBV29-1 and J is TRBJ2-5; 8 positions agree with TRBD1. V was clipped by 7 bases and J by 3 bases; unmatched bases: 7. Germline V gene sequence: CDR1 SQVTM, CDR2 ANQGSEA. The CDR3 consists of 13 residues. This CDR3 reads CSGIRTGKETQYF. The CDR3 coding sequence is TGCAGCGGAATTAGGACAGGGAAAGAGACCCAGTACTTC. Full variable domain (missing parts from reference TRBV29-1 and TRBJ2-5): SAVISQKPSRDICQRGTSLTIQCQVDSQVTMMFWYRQQPGQSLTLIATANQGSEATYESGFVIDKFPISRPNLTFSTLTVSNMSPEDSSIYLCSGIRTGKETQYFGPGTRLLVL.

The chain couples TRBV19 to TRBJ1-2; no clear D gene. Germline assignment: CDR1 LNHDA and CDR2 SQIVND (reference sequence). The CDR3 has 14 residues. The V gene lost 7 bases and the J gene lost 8 bases, with 20 bases spanning the gap. In nucleotides, the CDR3 is TGTGCCAGTACCGATGAACCGGGAGAAGGAGGCTACACCTTC. Protein product: CASTDEPGEGGYTF.

This chain links TRBV7-8 with TRBJ2-7; no definite D call. CDR1 is SGHVS, CDR2 FQNEAQ, per germline. This CDR3 region has 13 residues. The V end was cut by 1 base, the J end by 0 bases, with 4 bases between. The CDR3 nucleotides read TGTGCCAGCAGCTTAGTGCACTCCTACGAGCAGTACTTC. Its translation: CASSLVHSYEQYF.

The J gene is TRBJ2-3, the V gene TRBV10-1, with D unresolved. V was pared by 2 bases and J by 5 bases, with 11 bases between. The CDR3 runs to 14 residues. Germline V gene sequence: CDR1 WNHNN, CDR2 SYGVQD (reference sequence). In DNA form, the CDR3 reads TGCGCCAGCAGTGAGAGGGCCCCCAGAGATACGCAGTATTTT. This codes for CASSERAPRDTQYF.

The chain recombines TRBV28 with TRBJ2-7, with TRBD2 identical over 9 bases. This CDR3 has 16 residues. Germline-derived CDR1 and CDR2 are MDHEN and SYDVKM. V shed 4 bases and J 0 bases; nucleotides not matched to a gene: 7. The CDR3 nucleotides are TGTGCCAGCAGTTCCACACTAGCGGGTAACTCCTACGAGCAGTACTTC. This sequence encodes CASSSTLAGNSYEQYF.

The V call is TRBV7-3, the J call TRBJ2-5; D call uncertain. V gave up 2 bases and J gave up 0 bases, with 4 bases separating them. CDR3 length: 13 residues. Germline CDR1 and CDR2: SGHTA and FQGTGA. The CDR3 nucleotides read TGTGCCAGCAGCTTAGATTACCAAGAGACCCAGTACTTC. It is translated as CASSLDYQETQYF. The variable domain in full, with the rest retrieved from reference TRBV7-3 and TRBJ2-5, is GAGVSQTPSNKVTEKGKYVELRCDPISGHTALYWYRQSLGQGPEFLIYFQGTGAADDSGLPNDRFFAVRPEGSVSTLKIQRTERGDSAVYLCASSLDYQETQYFGPGTRLLVL.

The genes are TRBV29-1 and TRBJ1-5; D is unresolved. The V end lost 5 bases, the J end lost 4 bases, and 9 bases lay between the germline ends. This CDR3 comprises 12 residues. Germline V gene sequence: CDR1 SQVTM, CDR2 ANQGSEA. This CDR3 is CSVRLENQPQHF. The CDR3 DNA sequence: TGCAGCGTTCGACTGGAGAATCAGCCCCAGCATTTT.

V gene TRBV4-1 combines with J gene TRBJ1-1; 9 bases map to TRBD1. Germline trimming cut 3 bases from V and 1 base from J; bases unmatched to any gene: 6. The CDR3 is made up of 16 amino acids. Looked up from germline, CDR1 is MGHRA and CDR2 is YSYEKL. The CDR3 sequence is CASSHGQGKGNTEAFF. Here the CDR3 DNA reads TGCGCCAGCAGCCACGGACAGGGGAAGGGGAACACTGAAGCTTTCTTT.

The chain uses TRBV2 and TRBJ2-4; D unclear. Trimming took 7 bases from V and 7 from J, leaving 8 bases between them. The CDR3 extends over 11 amino acids. Germline loops: CDR1 SNHLY, CDR2 FYNNEI. The CDR3 DNA follows: TGTGCCAGCACCCTCGGGAACATTCAGTACTTC. Its protein is CASTLGNIQYF. Complete variable domain (other parts from reference TRBV2 and TRBJ2-4): EPEVTQTPSHQVTQMGQEVILRCVPISNHLYFYWYRQILGQKVEFLVSFYNNEISEKSEIFDDQFSVERPDGSNFTLKIRSTKLEDSAMYFCASTLGNIQYFGAGTRLSVL.

DNA for the CDR3: TGTGCCAGCAGCTTTACTAGCGGCCTCACAGATACGCAGTATTTT. Amino acids: CASSFTSGLTDTQYF. The chain is built from TRBV5-6 and TRBJ2-3, with 8 bases that match TRBD2. The V segment lost 2 bases and the J segment 2 bases; nucleotides outside the gene matches: 4. This CDR3 has 15 amino acids. Germline lookup yields CDR1 SGHDT and CDR2 YYEEEE.

The genes are TRBV2 and TRBJ1-2; D call uncertain. V dropped 6 bases and J dropped 8 bases, with 10 bases sitting between them. The CDR3 has 11 amino acids. CDR1 and CDR2 from the germline V gene are SNHLY and FYNNEI. The CDR3: CASRESRGYTF. CDR3 in DNA: TGTGCCAGCAGAGAGTCTAGGGGCTACACCTTC.

The genes are TRBV5-1 and TRBJ2-1; D is ambiguous. Trimming removed 5 bases at V and 5 bases at J, with 20 bases between. This CDR3 contains 16 residues. CDR1 and CDR2 (germline): SGHRS, YFSETQ. This CDR3 is CASSSALGSIDNEQFF. The CDR3 region has the DNA TGCGCCAGCAGTTCTGCCCTCGGTAGTATAGACAATGAGCAGTTCTTC.

The chain links TRBV5-5 to TRBJ2-5; 8 bases map to TRBD2. The CDR3 spans 14 residues. Germline CDR1 reads SGHKS; CDR2 reads YYEKEE (reference sequence). The J segment lost 5 bases and the V segment lost 7 bases, leaving 10 bases of the junction unmatched. CDR3 loop: CASLPGGGVETQYF. In DNA form, the CDR3 reads TGTGCCAGCCTCCCGGGAGGGGGTGTTGAGACCCAGTACTTC.

The chain couples TRBV7-6 to TRBJ2-7; 11 nucleotides line up with TRBD2. This CDR3 spans 18 amino acids. Germline CDR1 is SGHVS and CDR2 is FNYEAQ. The V segment lost 1 base and the J segment 0 bases; nucleotides outside the gene matches: 8. The CDR3 loop is CASSLGPASGRSSYEQYF. The CDR3 DNA reads as TGTGCCAGCAGCTTAGGTCCGGCTAGCGGGAGGAGCTCCTACGAGCAGTACTTC.

The chain joins TRBV19 to TRBJ1-5; no definite D call. V lost 9 bases and J lost 1, with 4 bases in between. The CDR3 loop spans 11 amino acids. Germline V gene sequence: CDR1 LNHDA, CDR2 SQIVND (reference sequence). The CDR3 DNA sequence: TGTGCCAGCGGAAGCAATCAGCCCCAGCATTTT. This translates into CASGSNQPQHF.

The rearrangement joins TRBV5-6 to TRBJ2-5; no clear D. CDR3 size: 15 residues. The V and J ends lost 0 bases and 5 bases respectively, with 14 bases between them. Germline V gene data show CDR1 as SGHDT and CDR2 as YYEEEE. CDR3 residues: CASSLEVKDEETQYF. In DNA, the CDR3 is TGTGCCAGCAGCTTGGAAGTGAAAGACGAGGAGACCCAGTACTTC.

The V call is TRBV9, the J call TRBJ2-1; 12 nucleotides line up with TRBD2. V was clipped by 9 bases and J by 1 base; unmatched bases: 8. The CDR3 covers 16 residues. The germline V gene has CDR1 SGDLS and CDR2 YYNGEE. In nucleotides, the CDR3 is TGTGCCACCTCCGGGACTAGCGGGTCATCCTACAATGAGCAGTTCTTC. It specifies CATSGTSGSSYNEQFF. Full variable domain (remainder filled in from reference TRBV9 and TRBJ2-1): DSGVTQTPKHLITATGQRVTLRCSPRSGDLSVYWYQQSLDQGLQFLIQYYNGEERAKGNILERFSAQQFPDLHSELNLSSLELGDSALYFCATSGTSGSSYNEQFFGPGTRLTVL.

This clone has a single count. The CDR3 region has the DNA TGCGCCAGCAGCTTGGGGCAGGATAACTATGGCTACACCTTC. Its protein is CASSLGQDNYGYTF. This chain links TRBV5-1 with TRBJ1-2; the D is unclear. Germline V gene data show CDR1 as SGHRS and CDR2 as YFSETQ. The CDR3 extends over 14 amino acids. The germline V and J ends were trimmed by 0 bases and 1 base, with 7 bases remaining between them.

CDR3 residues: CASKVGDQPQHF. The CDR3 DNA reads TGCGCCAGCAAGGTAGGAGATCAGCCCCAGCATTTT. This chain joins TRBV10-2 and TRBJ1-5; D gene unclear. Trimming shortened V by 7 bases and J by 5 bases, and 9 bases separated the two germline ends. CDR1 is WSHSY, CDR2 SAAADI, per germline. The CDR3 spans 12 residues.

The V call is TRBV10-3, the J call TRBJ2-1; D may match TRBD1 or TRBD2 (5 bases each). The CDR3 covers 13 residues. The V gene lost 0 bases and the J gene lost 6 bases, with 6 bases spanning the gap. The germline V gene has CDR1 ENHRY and CDR2 SYGVKD. CDR3 sequence (DNA): TGTGCCATCAGTGAGTCGGGGGTCAATGAGCAGTTCTTC. This translates into CAISESGVNEQFF.

The chain joins TRBV7-2 to TRBJ2-7; 14 nucleotides line up with TRBD2. V lost 5 bases, J lost 3 bases, and 9 bases stayed unmatched. This CDR3 is built from 17 residues. Germline V gives CDR1 SGHTA, CDR2 FQGNSA. The CDR3, as DNA: TGTGCCAGCAGCCAAACCTCCGGACTAGCGGGAGGCTACGAGCAGTACTTC. This codes for CASSQTSGLAGGYEQYF.

This chain links TRBV11-2 with TRBJ2-1; D uncertain. Trimming cost V 2 bases and J 9 bases, with 17 bases left between them. Germline V lookup: CDR1 SGHAT, CDR2 FQNNGV. The CDR3 is 15 residues long. CDR3: CASSLIGLVSVEQFF. The DNA of the CDR3 is TGTGCCAGCAGCTTAATAGGGCTCGTATCGGTTGAGCAGTTCTTC.

J is TRBJ1-4 and V is TRBV18, with 9 bases identical to TRBD1. From germline, CDR1 is KGHSH and CDR2 LQKENI. With V trimmed by 3 bases and J by 8 bases, 7 bases remained unmatched. This CDR3 comprises 15 residues. The CDR3 protein is CASSPTTGGREKLFF. In nucleotides, the CDR3 is TGTGCCAGCTCACCGACCACAGGGGGCCGGGAAAAACTGTTTTTT.